The 10 T cell receptor beta chains reported below all come from one sample, sequenced in a study of control samples from healthy donors and cancer patients. Generated by immunoSEQ multiplex PCR, the TCRdb table keeps only in-frame clones and is missing some. The table includes around 200,000 clones, over 80% detected once. Specimen: blood. The receptors were gathered from a man between 18 and 29 years old in good health.

The chain employs TRBV30 and TRBJ2-1; D is possibly TRBD1 (6 bases). CDR3 length: 13 residues. Germline values: CDR1 GTSNPN, CDR2 SVGIG (reference sequence). Deletions cut 3 bases from V and 10 bases from J, with 16 bases between. CDR3 bases: TGTGCCTGGAGCTCGGACAACCAGGGGGAGCAGTTCTTC. Amino acid sequence: CAWSSDNQGEQFF.

The rearrangement links TRBV20-1 to TRBJ2-1; D unresolved. The germline V gene encodes CDR1 DFQATT and CDR2 SNEGSKA (reference sequence). V lost 3 bases and J lost 3, with 9 bases in between. The CDR3 covers 13 residues. CDR3 in DNA: TGCAGTGCTAGTACGGTACTCTACAATGAGCAGTTCTTC. Its protein is CSASTVLYNEQFF.

J is TRBJ2-1 and V is TRBV5-1; the match to TRBD2 covers 9 bases. J was trimmed by 2 bases and V by 4 bases; bases with no gene match: 4. The germline V gene encodes CDR1 SGHRS and CDR2 YFSETQ. The CDR3 is 15 residues long. CDR3 in DNA: TGCGCCAGCAGCAAGGAGCGGGGGGCCTACAATGAGCAGTTCTTC. It is translated as CASSKERGAYNEQFF.

This chain joins TRBV15 and TRBJ1-4; 7 bases match TRBD1. This CDR3 spans 15 amino acids. V lost 3 bases to trimming and J lost 5 bases; unmatched junction nucleotides: 6. CDR1 is LNHNV, CDR2 YYDKDF, per germline (reference sequence). The CDR3 is CATSSLDRRNEKLFF. DNA of the CDR3: TGTGCCACCAGCAGCCTGGACAGGAGAAATGAAAAACTGTTTTTT. Full variable domain (rest looked up from reference TRBV15 and TRBJ1-4): DAMVIQNPRYQVTQFGKPVTLSCSQTLNHNVMYWYQQKSSQAPKLLFHYYDKDFNNEADTPDNFQSRRPNTSFCFLDIRSPGLGDTAMYLCATSSLDRRNEKLFFGSGTQLSVL.

The V gene is TRBV3-1 (or the pseudogene TRBV3-2), the J gene TRBJ1-6, with 7 positions matching TRBD1. This CDR3 contains 15 residues. With 2 bases clipped from V and 7 bases from J, the junction kept 5 bases outside the gene matches. From germline, CDR1 is LGHDT and CDR2 YNNKEL (reference sequence). The CDR3 loop reads CASSQLDRDNSPLHF. CDR3 DNA sequence: TGTGCCAGCAGCCAACTAGACAGGGACAATTCACCCCTCCACTTT.

The chain recombines TRBV9 with TRBJ1-6; 7 nucleotides align to TRBD1. This CDR3 contains 17 residues. The J segment lost 4 bases and the V segment lost 4 bases, leaving 11 bases of the junction unmatched. CDR1 and CDR2 from the germline V gene are SGDLS and YYNGEE. The CDR3 here is CASSTDRVGGYNSPLHF. In nucleotides, the CDR3 is TGTGCCAGCAGCACAGACAGGGTCGGGGGTTATAATTCACCCCTCCACTTT.

The chain joins TRBV19 to TRBJ2-3; D uncertain. V lost 6 bases and J 5 bases, leaving 9 bases between the germline ends. Germline CDR1 and CDR2: LNHDA and SQIVND (reference sequence). This CDR3 has 12 amino acids. In DNA, the CDR3 is TGTGCCAGTAGCCGACATAAAGATACGCAGTATTTT. This encodes CASSRHKDTQYF. Together with reference TRBV19 and TRBJ2-3, the CDR3 gives the full variable domain: DGGITQSPKYLFRKEGQNVTLSCEQNLNHDAMYWYRQDPGQGLRLIYYSQIVNDFQKGDIAEGYSVSREKKESFPLTVTSAQKNPTAFYLCASSRHKDTQYFGPGTRLTVL.

The CDR3 nucleotides read TGCGCCAGCAGCGCCACAGTAGCGTCGACCGGGGAGCTGTTTTTT. Translated: CASSATVASTGELFF. The V call is TRBV5-1, the J call TRBJ2-2; tentative D call: TRBD2 (5 bases). V was cut by 4 bases and J by 5 bases, with 15 bases left in between. This CDR3 contains 15 residues. From germline, CDR1 is SGHRS and CDR2 YFSETQ.

This clone showed up just a few times. The chain couples TRBV2 to TRBJ1-5, with unresolved D. Germline V lookup: CDR1 SNHLY, CDR2 FYNNEI. Trimming pared 2 bases from V and 0 bases from J, leaving 5 bases between. The CDR3 sequence is 14 residues long. The DNA for the CDR3 is TGTGCCAGCAGTGAAACAGATAGCAATCAGCCCCAGCATTTT. Translated, it gives CASSETDSNQPQHF.

The V and J genes are TRBV3-1 (or the pseudogene TRBV3-2) and TRBJ2-5; tentative D call: TRBD1 (6 bases). V was pared by 4 bases and J by 2 bases, with 11 bases between. This CDR3 is 14 amino acids long. CDR1 is LGHDT, CDR2 YNNKEL, per germline (reference sequence). The CDR3 sequence is CASSPGQKQETQYF. In DNA form, the CDR3 reads TGTGCCAGCAGCCCCGGACAGAAACAAGAGACCCAGTACTTC.